This T cell receptor (beta chain) was identified in a study of T cells in Graves' hyperthyroidism and ophthalmopathy. Study details: Peripheral blood sampling occurred at initial diagnosis, before any treatment.

Amplification of TCR beta CDR3 regions used RNA as the template. Initially, a first-round RT-PCR of the TCR CDR3 employed the HTBI primer set. TCRdb independently ran MiXCR on the multiplex PCR reads; one entry per CDR3 protein. Here the sample spans some 650,000 distinct CDR3 sequences, about 16% being singletons. Germline trimming cut 1 base from V and 4 bases from J; bases unmatched to any gene: 4. The length of the CDR3 is 15 residues. In germline, CDR1 is SGHDN, CDR2 FVKESK. This clonotype was recorded at least ten times. V gene TRBV14 combines with J gene TRBJ2-7; 10 nucleotides match TRBD1. Input material: blood. The receptor was isolated from a woman between 35 and 50 years old with Graves' ophthalmopathy. For the CDR3, the DNA is TGTGCCAGCAGCCAAGCCCCGGGACAGGGGTACGAGCAGTACTTC. Its translation: CASSQAPGQGYEQYF.